This TCR beta chain emerged from a study of shared clonotypes between healthy human individuals. There are 19 residues in the CDR3. CDR1 LGHNA and CDR2 YNFKEQ come from the germline V gene. V lost 5 bases to trimming and J lost 6 bases; unmatched junction nucleotides: 21. Sequenced by immunoSEQ multiplex PCR; TCRdb stores in-frame clones only, minus some. The sample comprises more than 400,000 clones, 90% to 97% of which are singletons, and 0.055% to 0.075% rests with the top ten. Partitioning of CD4+ cells yielded a CD45RA+ naive subset and a CD45RA-negative memory subset. The clonotype was recovered from a woman in her 30s in good health. The chain is built from TRBV4-2 and TRBJ2-2; 7 nucleotides line up with TRBD1. Sequencing input: naive CD4+ T cells sorted from blood. As for subset: CD45RA+ positively selected. The DNA of the CDR3 is TGTGCCAGCAGCTTCTATAGGGAACGGGACAGAGCGAGGGCCGGGGAGCTGTTTTTT. Encoded protein: CASSFYRERDRARAGELFF.